This record covers a single TCR beta chain. The antigen this receptor binds is unknown. No per-base quality is available; no much larger clone lies one base away. Each donor gave one peripheral blood draw, averaging roughly 120 mL, which was collected into heparinised tubes. A BD FACSAria II and a panel including CD45RO, CCR7, CD25, CD127, CD95 and CD27 were used to sort naive, central memory, regulatory and stem cell-like memory CD4+ T cells. A purity above 95% was achieved for all sorted populations. Right away, PBMCs were isolated by Lymphoprep density gradient centrifugation and were stained directly, with no culture step. Samples were stained and sorted in pairs, with one healthy donor and one patient per experiment, so that batch effects were minimized. This entry belongs to a study of beta chain features in type 1 diabetes (dated by TCRdb to 2017 to 2018). Study-wide context: Mean age, gender distribution, total cell number and subset yield did not differ between patients and healthy donors. A total of about 110,000,000 sorted cells were examined across all samples, and a strong correlation was observed between cell number per subset and RNA yield. The study compared TCRB repertoires of sorted circulating CD4+ T cell subsets between recently diagnosed type 1 diabetes patients and matched healthy donors. Naive and central memory subsets were obtained from all 30 or so donors, but regulatory and stem cell-like memory subsets were isolated from only 8 patients and 8 healthy donors. On the study overall, not on this receptor specifically: Type 1 diabetes patients showed a moderate but significant shortening of TCRB CDR3 length in all four CD4+ subsets. The naive, central memory and regulatory TCRB repertoires appeared to resemble one another more closely among patients than among healthy donors. Because cDNA was sequenced instead of genomic DNA, highly expressing activated cells could be over-represented, though the groups showed no difference in activation or CD3 levels. Because the HLA sub-analyses included only small numbers of individuals, any influence of HLA type on TCRB rearrangement was left unresolved. At VDJ recombination sites, type 1 diabetes patients had fewer insertions and more deleted nucleotides, which implies abnormalities in thymic rearrangement. PCR might favor shorter templates, but patient and control samples were amplified and corrected together, so any skew would affect both groups equally.

All of the isolated RNA was reverse transcribed with the High Capacity cDNA Reverse Transcription Kit, so expressed TCRB transcripts were sequenced. Deep immunoSEQ sequencing was applied to naive, central memory and regulatory T cell samples, giving an average of approximately 3.8 million total reads per sample. Sorted cells were lysed in RLT buffer and RNA was extracted with DNase-treated RNeasy Micro or Mini kits, depending on cell number. To prevent cross-contamination, each cell subset was processed individually, whereas patient and healthy donor samples were processed jointly. The immunoSEQ multiplex PCR was used to amplify TCRB sequences from cDNA, generating 87-bp fragments that spanned the CDR3 region. Amplicons were sequenced on the Illumina HiSeq platform. Per the source publication's procedure: PCR bias was computationally corrected using synthetic template baselines, reads within Hamming distance 2 were collapsed, and singletons that could not be merged were discarded. Reads were aligned against IMGT so that V, D and J genes, CDR3 length and insertions or deletions at six rearrangement sites could be assigned. Within each subset, clonotype counts were normalized to sorted cell number, after which true diversity and Gini coefficients were computed with the tcR R package. The overlap coefficient, calculated on TCRB nucleotide sequences, was used to quantify repertoire sharing. Out-of-frame TCRB sequences from naive cells were analyzed to stand in for the pre-selection repertoire. TCRdb took this table from immuneACCESS and kept in-frame rearrangements with V and J called. Such tables lack part of the clones; where checked against another copy, unresolved V genes explain under half of the gap, and the rest is unexplained. V and J calls and clone size are copied from that table; D and trimming were computed from the DNA. This sample is represented by around 160,000 clones; 63% of them were singletons. The biggest ten clones account for about 0.081% of the sample.

CDR1 and CDR2 are read off the germline V gene (reference sequence) as GTSNPN and SVGIG. The CDR3 runs 11 residues from the cysteine to the phenylalanine. The entry retains the CDR3 DNA only, 33 bases that are in frame from base 1. V was cut back by 2 bases and J by 8 bases, leaving a gap of 9 bases between them. Recombination joined TRBV30 with TRBJ1-2; the D gene assignment is ambiguous. Sequencing input: naive CD4+ T cells from blood. Explained via the paper, the cell subset or site label denotes: true naive CD4+ T cells. This TCR was sampled from a man in his thirties or forties with type 1 diabetes. The CDR3 here reads CAWSPTLGYTF. The nucleotides read TGTGCCTGGAGTCCGACACTAGGCTACACCTTC.